What follows are 32 T cell receptor beta chains derived from one specimen sequenced in a study of CD8+ T cells in alopecia areata. Once RNA had been extracted, it was reverse transcribed into cDNA to act as the sequencing template. Clones were read by immunoSEQ multiplex PCR, and TCRdb kept only the in-frame ones, dropping some. The data contain over 200,000 clones, around three fifths of them singletons. Sequencing used CD4+ T cells sorted from blood, obtained at week 0. These receptors all stem from a human donor with alopecia areata.

The gene calls are TRBV29-1 and TRBJ2-7, with TRBD1 identical over 10 bases. The length of the CDR3 is 13 residues. V shed 7 bases, J shed 3 bases, and the junction held 6 bases outside the gene matches. CDR1 is SQVTM and CDR2 is ANQGSEA in the germline V gene. The CDR3 protein is CSAATGGNYEQYF. The DNA for the CDR3 is TGCAGCGCTGCGACAGGGGGCAACTACGAGCAGTACTTC.

This clone has just a few counts. The genes are TRBV15 and TRBJ1-5; no firm D call. The V gene lost 1 base and the J gene lost 5 bases, with 18 bases spanning the gap. The germline CDR1 and CDR2 sequences are LNHNV and YYDKDF (reference sequence). The CDR3 has 17 amino acids. The CDR3 sequence is CATSRGKRGSIDQPQHF. In DNA, the CDR3 is TGTGCCACCAGCAGAGGAAAACGGGGTTCCATCGATCAGCCCCAGCATTTT.

The chain has TRBV7-2 and TRBJ1-1, with TRBD1 matching 7 bases. The CDR3 loop spans 16 amino acids. Germline lookup yields CDR1 SGHTA and CDR2 FQGNSA. V shed 7 bases, J shed 5 bases, and the junction held 16 bases outside the gene matches. As DNA, the CDR3 is TGTGCCAGCATCACAAGAGGGGGACAGAGAATAACTGAAGCTTTCTTT. It specifies CASITRGGQRITEAFF. The full variable domain, rest sourced from reference TRBV7-2 and TRBJ1-1, is GAGVSQSPSNKVTEKGKDVELRCDPISGHTALYWYRQSLGQGLEFLIYFQGNSAPDKSGLPSDRFSAERTGGSVSTLTIQRTQQEDSAVYLCASITRGGQRITEAFFGQGTRLTVV.

This clone was picked up a small number of times. The V gene is TRBV7-8, the J gene TRBJ2-5; TRBD1 matches 9 bases. CDR1 SGHVS and CDR2 FQNEAQ come from the germline V gene. The CDR3 sequence is 15 residues long. The V gene end was trimmed by 1 base and the J gene end by 5 bases; junction bases not matched to a gene: 5. CDR3 sequence: CASSLGGQGEETQYF. The DNA of the CDR3 is TGTGCCAGCAGCTTAGGGGGACAGGGTGAGGAGACCCAGTACTTC.

V and J are TRBV29-1 and TRBJ2-3; no reliable D call. This CDR3 comprises 13 residues. Germline V lookup: CDR1 SQVTM, CDR2 ANQGSEA. The V end was cut by 4 bases, the J end by 0 bases, with 8 bases between. The chain's CDR3 is CSVVQTSTDTQYF. The CDR3, as DNA: TGCAGCGTTGTACAGACTAGCACAGATACGCAGTATTTT.

This clone was counted once. The genes are TRBV4-1 and TRBJ1-5, with D hard to call. The germline CDR1 and CDR2 sequences are MGHRA and YSYEKL. V was cut by 7 bases and J by 2 bases, with 18 bases left in between. The CDR3 consists of 16 residues. The CDR3 bases are TGCGCCAGCAACCCGGGCCCCTTGACCCGCAATCAGCCCCAGCATTTT. Translated: CASNPGPLTRNQPQHF.

The sample holds a few counts of this clone. This chain uses TRBV10-3 with TRBJ1-1; 9 bases are a match to TRBD1. The CDR3 covers 13 residues. CDR1 ENHRY and CDR2 SYGVKD come from the germline V gene. Unmatched junction bases numbered 4, after V lost 11 bases and J lost 0 bases. The CDR3 DNA follows: TGTGCCTCAGGACAGGGGCTGAACACTGAAGCTTTCTTT. It codes for CASGQGLNTEAFF.

This clone has more than one count but fewer than ten. The rearrangement links TRBV7-3 to TRBJ2-3; TRBD2 matches at 7 bases. CDR1 SGHTA and CDR2 FQGTGA come from the germline V gene. This CDR3 is built from 15 residues. V lost 3 bases, J lost 0 bases, and 3 bases stayed unmatched. CDR3: CASSFQAGSTDTQYF. CDR3 nucleotides: TGTGCCAGCAGCTTCCAAGCGGGGAGCACAGATACGCAGTATTTT.

This sequence joins TRBV15 and TRBJ2-2; perhaps TRBD2 as D (5 bases). The CDR3 is made up of 17 amino acids. V was cut by 0 bases and J by 0 bases, with 11 bases left in between. Germline V CDR1 and CDR2: LNHNV, YYDKDF (reference sequence). As DNA, the CDR3 is TGTGCCACCAGCAGAGAGAATCCAGCGGCGAACACCGGGGAGCTGTTTTTT. The encoded protein is CATSRENPAANTGELFF.

This sequence joins TRBV29-1 and TRBJ1-1; a possible D gene is TRBD1 (5 bases). Trimming left V 6 bases short and J 6 bases short, with 17 bases between. Germline assignment: CDR1 SQVTM and CDR2 ANQGSEA. There are 13 residues in the CDR3. CDR3 amino acids: CSVEEQGMAEAFF. The CDR3, as DNA: TGCAGCGTCGAGGAGCAGGGCATGGCTGAAGCTTTCTTT.

The gene calls are TRBV5-5 and TRBJ1-1; D gene uncertain. CDR1 and CDR2 from the germline V gene are SGHKS and YYEKEE (reference sequence). The length of the CDR3 is 14 residues. Trimming took off 2 bases at V and 4 bases at J, with 12 bases between the two ends. DNA for the CDR3: TGTGCCAGCAGCTTTGAGGGCGTGGGCACTGAAGCTTTCTTT. This encodes CASSFEGVGTEAFF.

This clone is a singleton in its sample. The rearrangement joins TRBV10-3 to TRBJ1-1, with D perhaps TRBD1 (6 bases). This CDR3 is built from 14 residues. Germline V CDR1 and CDR2: ENHRY, SYGVKD. The V and J ends lost 6 bases and 3 bases respectively, with 14 bases between them. The CDR3 DNA reads TGTGCCATCAGGCGGGACACCGGGCACACTGAAGCTTTCTTT. It yields the protein CAIRRDTGHTEAFF.

This sequence joins TRBV25-1 and TRBJ2-1; D may match TRBD1 or TRBD2 (5 bases each). There are 16 residues in the CDR3. Germline-derived CDR1 and CDR2 are MGHDK and SYGVNS. With 1 base removed from V and 3 bases from J, the gap between germline ends came to 13 bases. The CDR3 reads CASSEWGGGGYNEQFF. The CDR3 nucleotides are TGTGCCAGCAGTGAATGGGGCGGAGGAGGCTACAATGAGCAGTTCTTC.

This chain links TRBV5-1 with TRBJ2-2; a possible D gene is TRBD2 (5 bases). CDR3 length: 15 residues. V was clipped by 0 bases and J by 7 bases, with 13 bases between them. The germline gives CDR1 SGHRS, CDR2 YFSETQ. The CDR3 is CASSLAPKGDGELFF. The CDR3 bases are TGCGCCAGCAGCTTGGCCCCGAAGGGAGACGGGGAGCTGTTTTTT.

This rearrangement joins TRBV7-2 to TRBJ1-1; unclear D gene. V was shortened by 1 base and J by 3 bases, with 6 bases between the two germline ends. This CDR3 spans 13 amino acids. Germline lookup yields CDR1 SGHTA and CDR2 FQGNSA. CDR3 in DNA: TGTGCCAGCAGCTTAGTAGTGGACACTGAAGCTTTCTTT. Amino acids: CASSLVVDTEAFF.

This clone was recorded a few times. The chain has TRBV5-1 and TRBJ1-5; D remains ambiguous. The V and J ends lost 0 bases and 6 bases respectively, with 7 bases between them. CDR1 SGHRS and CDR2 YFSETQ come from the germline V gene. CDR3 size: 13 residues. Here the CDR3 reads CASSLGVGQPQHF. The DNA of the CDR3 is TGCGCCAGCAGCTTGGGAGTAGGTCAGCCCCAGCATTTT.

The chain links TRBV30 to TRBJ1-1, with 7 bases lining up with TRBD1. V dropped 0 bases and J dropped 6; count of bases not matched to a gene: 4. Germline CDR1 and CDR2: GTSNPN and SVGIG (reference sequence). This CDR3 comprises 13 residues. The CDR3 protein is CAWSVQTGSEAFF. The CDR3 region has the DNA TGTGCCTGGAGTGTACAGACAGGGTCTGAAGCTTTCTTT.

A few counts support this clone. V and J are TRBV7-8 and TRBJ1-4, with 7 nucleotides matching TRBD1. Trimming at V came to 5 bases and at J to 0 bases, leaving 6 bases not matched to a gene. The CDR3 runs 16 residues. Looked up from germline, CDR1 is SGHVS and CDR2 is FQNEAQ. The CDR3: CASSPQGGATNEKLFF. The CDR3 nucleotides are TGTGCCAGCAGCCCGCAGGGGGGGGCAACTAATGAAAAACTGTTTTTT.

The CDR3 DNA sequence: TGCAGCGTTGGTCCCAGACAAGAGACCCAGTACTTC. Protein: CSVGPRQETQYF. The chain joins TRBV29-1 to TRBJ2-5; D is unresolved. CDR3 size: 12 residues. The germline V gene encodes CDR1 SQVTM and CDR2 ANQGSEA. The V end was cut by 4 bases, the J end by 2 bases, with 8 bases between.

The rearrangement joins TRBV5-1 to TRBJ2-7; possibly TRBD1 for D (5 bases). The ends were cut back, 4 bases at V and 3 bases at J, with 17 bases in the middle. Germline lookup yields CDR1 SGHRS and CDR2 YFSETQ. The CDR3 sequence is 15 residues long. In DNA form, the CDR3 reads TGCGCCAGCAGCCCCCGAGGACGTGACAGCTACGAGCAGTACTTC. Residues: CASSPRGRDSYEQYF.

V and J are TRBV29-1 and TRBJ1-5, with 7 bases fitting TRBD1. V was clipped by 7 bases and J by 7 bases; unmatched bases: 13. The germline V gene encodes CDR1 SQVTM and CDR2 ANQGSEA. CDR3 length: 14 residues. CDR3 DNA sequence: TGCAGCGCCGGGCCAGGGGGTCTTGGACAGCCCCAGCATTTT. Its translation: CSAGPGGLGQPQHF.

The chain uses TRBV7-2 and TRBJ1-6, with D tentatively TRBD1 (5 bases). V was clipped by 2 bases and J by 5 bases, with 10 bases between them. Germline V gene sequence: CDR1 SGHTA, CDR2 FQGNSA. The CDR3 totals 15 residues. For the CDR3, the DNA is TGTGCCAGCAGCTTATGGGAAGGGGATAATTCACCCCTCCACTTT. It encodes CASSLWEGDNSPLHF.

This clone appeared a single time. The chain has TRBV15 and TRBJ2-5; 8 nucleotides match TRBD2. The germline gives CDR1 LNHNV, CDR2 YYDKDF (reference sequence). The CDR3 loop spans 17 amino acids. The V segment lost 5 bases and the J segment 6 bases; nucleotides outside the gene matches: 17. The chain's CDR3 is CATSRTRLSGGPQTQYF. DNA for the CDR3: TGTGCCACCAGCCGCACCCGTTTATCGGGGGGGCCCCAGACCCAGTACTTC.

The V call is TRBV30, the J call TRBJ1-4; no reliable D call. V lost 4 bases and J lost 2, with 11 bases in between. Germline CDR1 reads GTSNPN; CDR2 reads SVGIG (reference sequence). The CDR3 totals 14 residues. The CDR3 DNA reads TGTGCCTGGAATAGGAGGACGACTAATGAAAAACTGTTTTTT. This codes for CAWNRRTTNEKLFF.

The CDR3 nucleotides read TGCAGCGTTGGTTCAGGCAGGGAGCTGTTTTTT. Encoded protein: CSVGSGRELFF. The rearrangement uses TRBV29-1 and TRBJ2-2, with no clear D. Trimming stripped 4 bases from V and 9 bases from J, with 9 bases between. The germline gives CDR1 SQVTM, CDR2 ANQGSEA. CDR3 length equals 11 residues.

The J gene is TRBJ1-5, the V gene TRBV27, with D possibly matching TRBD1 (6 bases). Per germline, CDR1 MNHEY and CDR2 SMNVEV (reference sequence). CDR3 length equals 14 residues. Deletions cut 5 bases from V and 5 bases from J, with 13 bases between. The CDR3 nucleotides read TGTGCCAGCAGTAAACGGGACACGGATCAGCCCCAGCATTTT. Translating it yields CASSKRDTDQPQHF.

Notes on this clone: The identical CDR3 is also encoded by other nucleotide sequences in the sample. The V call is TRBV30, the J call TRBJ1-5; the D gene is possibly TRBD1 (5 bases). There are 13 residues in the CDR3. Germline CDR1 reads GTSNPN; CDR2 reads SVGIG (reference sequence). The germline V and J ends were trimmed by 0 bases and 4 bases, with 7 bases remaining between them. DNA of the CDR3: TGTGCCTGGAGTGTTAGGGGAAATCAGCCCCAGCATTTT. Amino acid sequence: CAWSVRGNQPQHF. Drawing the rest from reference TRBV30 and TRBJ1-5, the complete variable domain is SQTIHQWPATLVQPVGSPLSLECTVEGTSNPNLYWYRQAAGRGLQLLFYSVGIGQISSEVPQNLSASRPQDRQFILSSKKLLLSDSGFYLCAWSVRGNQPQHFGDGTRLSIL.

The V call is TRBV5-1, the J call TRBJ2-3; D uncertain. The V gene's germline CDR1 is SGHRS and CDR2 YFSETQ. The CDR3 is made up of 12 amino acids. Between the trimmed V and J ends, which lost 9 bases and 6 bases, there was a span of 14 bases. The DNA for the CDR3 is TGCGCCACCTACACTACCTCGGATACGCAGTATTTT. As protein: CATYTTSDTQYF.

This clone was counted only a few times. The V gene is TRBV7-9, the J gene TRBJ2-3; perhaps TRBD2 as D (5 bases). The germline CDR1 and CDR2 sequences are SEHNR and FQNEAQ (reference sequence). This CDR3 region has 18 residues. Trimming cost V 5 bases and J 0 bases, with 21 bases left between them. This CDR3 reads CASSPRWGAGQSTDTQYF. The CDR3 nucleotides read TGTGCCAGCAGCCCCCGGTGGGGAGCAGGTCAGAGCACAGATACGCAGTATTTT.

This chain links TRBV25-1 with TRBJ2-4, with TRBD1 matching 9 bases. J gave up 3 bases and V 3 bases, and 6 bases lay outside the gene matches. CDR3 length: 16 amino acids. The V gene's germline CDR1 is MGHDK and CDR2 SYGVNS. CDR3: CASSEAGQGLKNIQYF. In nucleotides, the CDR3 is TGTGCCAGCAGTGAGGCGGGACAGGGCCTCAAAAACATTCAGTACTTC.

The chain carries TRBV5-1 and TRBJ2-5; D not resolved. Trimming removed 0 bases at V and 2 bases at J, with 8 bases between. Germline V gives CDR1 SGHRS, CDR2 YFSETQ. The CDR3 contains 14 residues. The CDR3 sequence: CASSLGVGQETQYF. The CDR3 DNA follows: TGCGCCAGCAGCTTGGGCGTAGGACAAGAGACCCAGTACTTC.

The CDR3 DNA reads as TGTGCCAGCAGCGTCGGGCTGGGAAACACCATATATTTT. It is translated as CASSVGLGNTIYF. The chain recombines TRBV5-6 with TRBJ1-3; D remains ambiguous. This CDR3 comprises 13 residues. CDR1 SGHDT and CDR2 YYEEEE come from the germline V gene. The germline V and J ends were trimmed by 4 bases and 4 bases, with 9 bases remaining between them.